This TCR beta chain derives from a study of CD8 T cells in Susac syndrome. RNA, at about 0.45 to 1 ug, was reverse transcribed with random hexamers. MiXCR was run by TCRdb on the immunoSEQ multiplex PCR reads, yielding one entry per CDR3 protein. The sample consists of under 550,000 distinct CDR3 sequences, around 83% of them appearing once. V lost 0 bases and J lost 5, with 10 bases in between. Germline V gives CDR1 SGHVS, CDR2 FNYEAQ. CDR3 length: 15 residues. Sequences were obtained from CD8+ T cells from PBMCs. This chain uses TRBV7-6 with TRBJ2-2; D might be TRBD1 (6 bases). The sequence derives from a human donor with multiple sclerosis. The CDR3 DNA follows: TGTGCCAGCAGCTTAGCGATCGGACAGACCGGGGAGCTGTTTTTT. As protein: CASSLAIGQTGELFF.